The rows below give T cell receptor beta chains drawn from one sample of a study of blood T cell repertoires in COVID-19. Assay used: immunoSEQ multiplex PCR; TCRdb lists only in-frame clones, some missing. The sample lists approximately 230,000 clones, approximately 88% seen once, with just under 6.5% in the top ten. The sequenced sample consisted of peripheral blood. The receptors shown here come from a woman younger than 45 with COVID-19, enrolled during active disease. Both conserved end residues are trimmed from each CDR3. The order of the fields is V gene, J gene, CDR3 protein.

V: TRBV4-1
J: TRBJ1-6
CDR3: ASSQEGTGIH

V: TRBV7-9
J: TRBJ1-5
CDR3: ASSLSPGQEGNQPQH

V: TRBV15
J: TRBJ1-2
CDR3: ATSSQTRAGGGYT

V: TRBV6-5
J: TRBJ2-3
CDR3: ASSRTQGGTQY

V: TRBV28
J: TRBJ2-6
CDR3: ASTGGQSIPSGANVLT

V: TRBV29-1
J: TRBJ2-7
CDR3: SVETRASYEQY

V: TRBV24-1
J: TRBJ2-1
CDR3: ATSAAGDMNEQF

V: TRBV5-1
J: TRBJ2-5
CDR3: ASSLGLAGGQETQY

V: TRBV6-5
J: TRBJ1-2
CDR3: ASSYSGGYGYT

V: TRBV6-1
J: TRBJ1-1
CDR3: ASEGNTEAF

V: TRBV27
J: TRBJ1-2
CDR3: ASSPGTSSRYQLAYYGYT

V: TRBV4-1
J: TRBJ2-4
CDR3: ASSRGVLVENIQY

V: TRBV5-6
J: TRBJ1-2
CDR3: ASSPGQGAYGYT

V: TRBV9
J: TRBJ1-4
CDR3: ASSVGPGEKLF

V: TRBV3-1/TRBV3-2
J: TRBJ2-1
CDR3: ASSPASGGNNEQF

V: TRBV27
J: TRBJ2-3
CDR3: ASSSTNHYSPGLVPSTDTQY

V: TRBV7-8
J: TRBJ1-2
CDR3: ASSLATDSPAYT

V: TRBV7-9
J: TRBJ2-5
CDR3: ASSSLSSGQETQY

V: TRBV9
J: TRBJ2-1
CDR3: ASSVSGTGLDEQF

V: TRBV28
J: TRBJ2-3
CDR3: ASSTGTSGSQY

V: TRBV11-2
J: TRBJ2-4
CDR3: ASSLTSGGARDIQY

V: TRBV7-8
J: TRBJ1-1
CDR3: ASSVQPNTEAF

V: TRBV27
J: TRBJ2-2
CDR3: ASSLAGDGELF

V: TRBV5-1
J: TRBJ2-2
CDR3: ASSFSAGSTGELF

V: TRBV10-3
J: TRBJ2-3
CDR3: AIQEREWADTQY

V: TRBV27
J: TRBJ1-1
CDR3: ASSLGRGNTEAF

V: TRBV6-6
J: TRBJ1-4
CDR3: ASRPDREQEKLF

V: TRBV7-9
J: TRBJ2-5
CDR3: ASSPHRLAGAETQY

V: TRBV7-9
J: TRBJ2-7
CDR3: ASSIEELSSYEQY

V: TRBV4-2
J: TRBJ1-2
CDR3: ASSRGTEDYGYT

V: TRBV11-2
J: TRBJ1-2
CDR3: ASSLPGQGARDNYGYT

V: TRBV24-1
J: TRBJ2-3
CDR3: ATSDKQGLYTQY

V: TRBV4-3
J: TRBJ2-3
CDR3: ASSQDGSVTDTQY

V: TRBV4-1
J: TRBJ2-1
CDR3: ASTSDRFMDEQF

V: TRBV27
J: TRBJ2-1
CDR3: ASSPRSSYNEQF

V: TRBV7-2
J: TRBJ2-3
CDR3: ASSFPTGGTDTQY

V: TRBV29-1
J: TRBJ1-1
CDR3: SVDLDGRARTEAF

V: TRBV19
J: TRBJ2-7
CDR3: ASSRQGKPYEQY

V: TRBV28
J: TRBJ2-7
CDR3: ASSPGVVVSYEQY

V: TRBV3-1/TRBV3-2
J: TRBJ1-1
CDR3: ASSQRLDTEAF

V: TRBV5-1
J: TRBJ1-5
CDR3: ASSFEGFNQPQH

V: TRBV6-2/TRBV6-3
J: TRBJ1-6
CDR3: ASSYDRVNSPLH

V: TRBV6-5
J: TRBJ1-3
CDR3: ASSSVSGHSGNTIY

V: TRBV7-8
J: TRBJ2-7
CDR3: ASSLEGQNYEQY

V: TRBV4-2
J: TRBJ2-2
CDR3: ASSQEGGFRTGELF

V: TRBV2
J: TRBJ1-5
CDR3: ASSLRDTTNQPQH

V: TRBV9
J: TRBJ1-2
CDR3: ASSAGHTNYGYT

V: TRBV29-1
J: TRBJ2-3
CDR3: SVEEVTESNAYTQY

V: TRBV11-2
J: TRBJ2-7
CDR3: ASSWGLGKY

V: TRBV7-9
J: TRBJ1-6
CDR3: ASSRDNSPLH

V: TRBV10-2
J: TRBJ1-2
CDR3: ASSELGSFYGYT

V: TRBV5-8
J: TRBJ2-1
CDR3: ASSLMGLAGDEQF

V: TRBV5-1
J: TRBJ2-5
CDR3: ASSLGGGPETQY

V: TRBV27
J: TRBJ1-4
CDR3: ASSRTGISRGEKLF

V: TRBV4-2
J: TRBJ1-1
CDR3: ASSQEEGRGDTEAF

V: TRBV6-5
J: TRBJ1-2
CDR3: ASSYSEGGGNYGYT

V: TRBV9
J: TRBJ2-5
CDR3: ASSARRGTRVPETQY

V: TRBV6-4
J: TRBJ2-7
CDR3: ASREGRGQEAYEQY

V: TRBV11-3
J: TRBJ1-1
CDR3: ASSSPRGTEAF

V: TRBV28
J: TRBJ1-3
CDR3: ASSLFGRSSGNTIY